This T cell receptor (beta chain) was recorded in a study of blood T cell repertoires in COVID-19. As for the study in general: The United States, Italy and Spain provided the acute and convalescent COVID-19 samples. T cells, B-cell-depleted T cells, or PBMCs provided the cDNA or gDNA that served as material.

V shed 0 bases, J shed 4 bases, and the junction held 8 bases outside the gene matches. CDR3 length equals 16 residues. Per the germline V gene, CDR1 is MGHRA and CDR2 is YSYEKL. This clone has only one observation. How the authors handled the data: Counts of nucleated cells, estimated from reference gene primer amplification, were obtained. Measured with immunoSEQ multiplex PCR; TCRdb has only the in-frame clones, and not every one. V, J and clone size were drawn from that table, and D and trimming were deduced from the DNA. Altogether under 200,000 clones are present, around 87% being singletons, with the ten largest covering roughly 2.6%.

This TCR came from a man in his forties or fifties with active or convalescent COVID-19. The sequencing sample was made of peripheral blood. The J gene is TRBJ2-7, the V gene TRBV4-1, with 8 bases that match TRBD1. CDR3 sequence (DNA): TGCGCCAGCAGCCAAGATTTTGGGACAGGTCGGTACGAGCAGTACTTC. This codes for CASSQDFGTGRYEQYF.